The 10 T cell receptor beta chains reported below all come from one sample, sequenced in a study of blood T cell repertoires in COVID-19. Clones were read by immunoSEQ multiplex PCR, and TCRdb kept only the in-frame ones, dropping some. The sample holds 60,000 to 70,000 clones; roughly three quarters are singletons and the top ten take 5.5%. Sequenced material: peripheral blood. The receptors come from a woman in her 70s with acute or convalescent COVID-19.

V usage is TRBV9 and J usage is TRBJ1-4; D is possibly TRBD1 (6 bases). Germline CDR1 reads SGDLS; CDR2 reads YYNGEE. V lost 4 bases to trimming and J lost 5 bases, with 15 bases between them. There are 15 residues in the CDR3. This chain's CDR3 is CASSYGQQANEKLFF. The CDR3, as DNA: TGTGCCAGCAGCTACGGACAGCAAGCCAATGAAAAACTGTTTTTT.

In its sample, this clone was seen a few times. The V and J genes are TRBV29-1 and TRBJ1-2; TRBD1 matches at 7 bases. This CDR3 comprises 15 residues. Germline loops: CDR1 SQVTM, CDR2 ANQGSEA. V shed 2 bases and J 7 bases; nucleotides not matched to a gene: 13. CDR3 nucleotide sequence: TGCAGCGTTGAACCTCCCTCGGGCAGGGGGAGTGGCTACACCTTC. Protein sequence: CSVEPPSGRGSGYTF.

The gene calls are TRBV5-4 and TRBJ2-5; TRBD2 is a possible D gene (7 bases). V was clipped by 3 bases and J by 3 bases, with 15 bases between them. The CDR3 runs to 15 residues. The germline V gene has CDR1 SGHNT and CDR2 YYREEE (reference sequence). The CDR3 DNA is TGTGCCAGCAGCTCTAGGGGGGGTCCGGAAGAGACCCAGTACTTC. Amino acids: CASSSRGGPEETQYF.

V and J are TRBV6-5 and TRBJ2-3, with D perhaps matching TRBD2 (7 bases). V lost 11 bases, J lost 5 bases, and 20 bases lay in between. Germline CDR1 MNHEY, CDR2 SVGAGI. The CDR3 is 14 amino acids. The CDR3 reads CAASPGGGLDTQYF. CDR3 DNA sequence: TGTGCCGCTTCCCCTGGGGGGGGCTTAGATACGCAGTATTTT.

A single count supports this clone. The chain carries TRBV19 and TRBJ2-5; 7 bases fit TRBD1. Germline assignment: CDR1 LNHDA and CDR2 SQIVND (reference sequence). CDR3 size: 14 residues. The V segment lost 8 bases and the J segment 2 bases; nucleotides outside the gene matches: 8. The CDR3 is CASSSGQRQETQYF. The CDR3, as DNA: TGTGCCAGTTCCTCGGGACAGAGACAAGAGACCCAGTACTTC.

The V gene is TRBV19, the J gene TRBJ1-1; no clear D gene. Germline assignment: CDR1 LNHDA and CDR2 SQIVND (reference sequence). This CDR3 is built from 13 residues. Trimming took 4 bases from V and 0 from J, leaving 6 bases between them. CDR3 protein: CASSNNLNTEAFF. CDR3 in DNA: TGTGCCAGTAGTAACAATTTGAACACTGAAGCTTTCTTT.

The V call is TRBV9, the J call TRBJ2-3; 13 bases are a match to TRBD2. Germline V gene sequence: CDR1 SGDLS, CDR2 YYNGEE. V trimming: 3 bases; J trimming: 0 bases; junction bases outside the gene matches: 7. The CDR3 totals 18 residues. CDR3: CASSDPGLAGTSTDTQYF. Here the CDR3 DNA reads TGTGCCAGCAGCGACCCGGGACTAGCGGGGACTAGCACAGATACGCAGTATTTT.

The chain employs TRBV5-1 and TRBJ1-1; 10 nucleotides match TRBD1. This CDR3 contains 15 residues. V lost 5 bases, J lost 1 base, and 5 bases stayed unmatched. Per the germline V gene, CDR1 is SGHRS and CDR2 is YFSETQ. The CDR3 sequence is CASRTGQGENTEAFF. CDR3 nucleotide sequence: TGCGCCAGCAGGACAGGACAGGGGGAGAACACTGAAGCTTTCTTT.

This chain joins TRBV27 and TRBJ1-6, with D maybe TRBD1 (5 bases). CDR3 length: 15 residues. Germline V gives CDR1 MNHEY, CDR2 SMNVEV (reference sequence). V was trimmed by 3 bases and J by 9 bases, leaving 15 bases between them. The CDR3: CASSFSTAGGSPLHF. CDR3 sequence (DNA): TGTGCCAGCAGTTTCTCGACAGCCGGTGGTTCACCCCTCCACTTT.

The chain uses TRBV7-2 and TRBJ2-1, with 8 bases lining up with TRBD2. Germline V gene sequence: CDR1 SGHTA, CDR2 FQGNSA. Losses at the gene ends were 1 base for V and 5 bases for J; bases not matched to a gene: 4. CDR3 size: 15 residues. In DNA form, the CDR3 reads TGTGCCAGCAGCTTAGTAGCGGGGACTAACAATGAGCAGTTCTTC. This sequence encodes CASSLVAGTNNEQFF.